A selection of T cell receptor beta chains follows, all from one sample in a study of shared clonotypes between healthy human individuals. The repertoire was sequenced with immunoSEQ multiplex PCR; TCRdb's copy has only in-frame clones and lacks some. Here the sample spans a few million clones, around 90% being singletons. The sequenced sample was naive CD4+ T cells sorted from blood. These receptors were obtained from a young man in good health. CDR3s include the opening cysteine and the closing phenylalanine or tryptophan. The D gene is left open where the match is weak. Some rows have no size entry. The others give once, few or many, or a class for an expanded clone.

d_call: -
j_call: TRBJ1-2
v_call: TRBV2
clone_size: -
cdr3_aa: CASSGDTYGYTF
cdr3_nt: TGTGCCAGCAGTGGGGACACATATGGCTACACCTTC

d_call: -
j_call: TRBJ2-7
v_call: TRBV18
clone_size: once
cdr3_aa: CASSPAGGGNDEQYF
cdr3_nt: TGTGCCAGCTCACCCGCTGGAGGGGGCAACGACGAGCAGTACTTC

d_call: -
j_call: TRBJ2-7
v_call: TRBV5-1
clone_size: -
cdr3_aa: CASSLEPYEQYF
cdr3_nt: TGCGCCAGCAGCTTGGAACCCTACGAGCAGTACTTC

d_call: -
j_call: TRBJ1-3
v_call: TRBV28
clone_size: -
cdr3_aa: CASSRGLSSGNTIYF
cdr3_nt: TGTGCCAGCAGTCGGGGACTGAGCTCTGGAAACACCATATATTTT

d_call: TRBD2
j_call: TRBJ2-1
v_call: TRBV29-1
clone_size: -
cdr3_aa: CSVLEREALNEQFF
cdr3_nt: TGCAGCGTTCTGGAGCGGGAGGCCCTCAATGAGCAGTTCTTC

d_call: TRBD2
j_call: TRBJ2-3
v_call: TRBV2
clone_size: -
cdr3_aa: CASRRTSGSPGADTQYF
cdr3_nt: TGTGCCAGCAGAAGGACTAGCGGGTCTCCCGGGGCAGATACGCAGTATTTT

d_call: TRBD2
j_call: TRBJ2-3
v_call: TRBV30
clone_size: -
cdr3_aa: CAWSRTSNADTQYF
cdr3_nt: TGTGCCTGGAGTCGGACTAGTAACGCAGATACGCAGTATTTT

d_call: -
j_call: TRBJ2-7
v_call: TRBV20-1
clone_size: -
cdr3_aa: CSASPSYEQYF
cdr3_nt: TGCAGTGCTAGTCCTTCCTACGAGCAGTACTTC

d_call: -
j_call: TRBJ2-7
v_call: TRBV20-1
clone_size: -
cdr3_aa: CSASERDEQYF
cdr3_nt: TGCAGTGCTAGCGAACGTGACGAGCAGTACTTC

d_call: TRBD1
j_call: TRBJ2-1
v_call: TRBV27
clone_size: -
cdr3_aa: CASSLVPGQTNEQFF
cdr3_nt: TGTGCCAGCAGTCTTGTTCCGGGACAGACGAATGAGCAGTTCTTC

d_call: TRBD2
j_call: TRBJ2-4
v_call: TRBV10-3
clone_size: -
cdr3_aa: CAISENSGAANIQYF
cdr3_nt: TGTGCCATCAGTGAGAATAGCGGGGCGGCAAACATTCAGTACTTC

d_call: -
j_call: TRBJ2-1
v_call: TRBV20-1
clone_size: few
cdr3_aa: CSARKYNEQFF
cdr3_nt: TGCAGTGCTAGGAAGTACAATGAGCAGTTCTTC

d_call: -
j_call: TRBJ1-5
v_call: TRBV6-1
clone_size: -
cdr3_aa: CASSLGVDQPQHF
cdr3_nt: TGTGCCAGCAGCTTAGGAGTAGATCAGCCCCAGCATTTT

d_call: -
j_call: TRBJ2-7
v_call: TRBV27
clone_size: -
cdr3_aa: CASSLNPEGALYEQYF
cdr3_nt: TGTGCCAGCAGTTTAAACCCGGAGGGGGCGCTCTACGAGCAGTACTTC

d_call: -
j_call: TRBJ2-3
v_call: TRBV6-1
clone_size: -
cdr3_aa: CASSDAGRRTDTQYF
cdr3_nt: TGTGCCAGCAGTGACGCGGGGCGAAGGACAGATACGCAGTATTTT

d_call: -
j_call: TRBJ2-2
v_call: TRBV9
clone_size: -
cdr3_aa: CASSVPTGGGELFF
cdr3_nt: TGTGCCAGCAGCGTCCCGACAGGCGGTGGGGAGCTGTTTTTT

d_call: TRBD1
j_call: TRBJ2-2
v_call: TRBV5-6
clone_size: -
cdr3_aa: CASSPRTGGNTGELFF
cdr3_nt: TGTGCCAGCAGCCCGCGGACAGGGGGGAACACCGGGGAGCTGTTTTTT

d_call: TRBD2
j_call: TRBJ2-7
v_call: TRBV30
clone_size: -
cdr3_aa: CAWTFGSGRTYEQYF
cdr3_nt: TGTGCCTGGACCTTTGGGAGCGGGAGGACCTACGAGCAGTACTTC

d_call: -
j_call: TRBJ1-3
v_call: TRBV7-2
clone_size: -
cdr3_aa: CASSPRLGFYSGNTIYF
cdr3_nt: TGTGCCAGCAGCCCTAGGCTTGGCTTTTACTCTGGAAACACCATATATTTT

d_call: -
j_call: TRBJ1-3
v_call: TRBV2
clone_size: -
cdr3_aa: CASRAPASGNTIYF
cdr3_nt: TGTGCCAGCAGGGCTCCGGCGTCGGGAAACACCATATATTTT

d_call: TRBD2
j_call: TRBJ2-3
v_call: TRBV18
clone_size: -
cdr3_aa: CASSPPPSGSTDTQYF
cdr3_nt: TGTGCCAGCTCACCACCGCCTAGCGGGAGCACAGATACGCAGTATTTT

d_call: -
j_call: TRBJ1-1
v_call: TRBV11-2
clone_size: -
cdr3_aa: CASNPRQGTFMNTEAFF
cdr3_nt: TGTGCCAGCAACCCCCGGCAGGGGACCTTCATGAACACTGAAGCTTTCTTT

d_call: -
j_call: TRBJ2-1
v_call: TRBV10-2
clone_size: -
cdr3_aa: CASNTIGEQFF
cdr3_nt: TGCGCCAGCAATACAATCGGTGAGCAGTTCTTC

d_call: -
j_call: TRBJ2-1
v_call: TRBV6-1
clone_size: -
cdr3_aa: CASSEYRHEQFF
cdr3_nt: TGTGCCAGCAGTGAGTATCGCCATGAGCAGTTCTTC

d_call: -
j_call: TRBJ1-2
v_call: TRBV6-6
clone_size: -
cdr3_aa: CASSYSMVQANYGYTF
cdr3_nt: TGTGCCAGCAGTTACTCGATGGTTCAAGCTAACTATGGCTACACCTTC

d_call: TRBD1
j_call: TRBJ2-3
v_call: TRBV15
clone_size: -
cdr3_aa: CATQGTNTDTQYF
cdr3_nt: TGTGCCACACAGGGGACGAACACAGATACGCAGTATTTT

d_call: TRBD1
j_call: TRBJ1-2
v_call: TRBV19
clone_size: -
cdr3_aa: CASSRIQGTNYGYTF
cdr3_nt: TGTGCCAGTAGTAGAATACAGGGGACAAACTATGGCTACACCTTC

d_call: TRBD2
j_call: TRBJ2-3
v_call: TRBV5-1
clone_size: -
cdr3_aa: CASSLRGLADTQYF
cdr3_nt: TGCGCCAGCAGCTTGAGGGGACTAGCAGATACGCAGTATTTT

d_call: -
j_call: TRBJ2-5
v_call: TRBV7-2
clone_size: -
cdr3_aa: CASSSPPFTETQYF
cdr3_nt: TGTGCCAGCAGCTCCCCCCCCTTTACAGAGACCCAGTACTTC

d_call: -
j_call: TRBJ2-2
v_call: TRBV9
clone_size: -
cdr3_aa: CASSTRTIPTGELFF
cdr3_nt: TGTGCCAGCAGCACACGGACTATTCCCACCGGGGAGCTGTTTTTT

d_call: TRBD2
j_call: TRBJ2-1
v_call: TRBV19
clone_size: -
cdr3_aa: CASSHGLAGPRGDEQFF
cdr3_nt: TGTGCCAGTAGTCACGGACTAGCGGGCCCCCGCGGGGATGAGCAGTTCTTC

d_call: -
j_call: TRBJ1-5
v_call: TRBV19
clone_size: -
cdr3_aa: CASSPGGSGQPQHF
cdr3_nt: TGTGCCAGTAGTCCGGGCGGGAGCGGTCAGCCCCAGCATTTT

d_call: TRBD2
j_call: TRBJ2-7
v_call: TRBV18
clone_size: -
cdr3_aa: CASSLRTSGTFYEQYF
cdr3_nt: TGTGCCAGCTCACTAAGGACTAGCGGGACCTTCTACGAGCAGTACTTC

d_call: TRBD1
j_call: TRBJ1-1
v_call: TRBV19
clone_size: -
cdr3_aa: CASSTQGERTEAFF
cdr3_nt: TGTGCCAGTAGTACTCAGGGGGAGCGGACTGAAGCTTTCTTT

d_call: -
j_call: TRBJ1-5
v_call: TRBV6-6
clone_size: -
cdr3_aa: CASSSLGHQPQHF
cdr3_nt: TGTGCCAGCAGTTCGTTGGGGCATCAGCCCCAGCATTTT

d_call: -
j_call: TRBJ1-6
v_call: TRBV6-1
clone_size: -
cdr3_aa: CASSESLGTGRLSPLHF
cdr3_nt: TGTGCCAGCAGTGAAAGTTTGGGCACAGGGAGGTTATCACCCCTCCACTTT

d_call: -
j_call: TRBJ2-5
v_call: TRBV9
clone_size: -
cdr3_aa: CASSVGVQETQYF
cdr3_nt: TGTGCCAGCAGCGTCGGGGTCCAAGAGACCCAGTACTTC

d_call: -
j_call: TRBJ2-5
v_call: TRBV5-1
clone_size: -
cdr3_aa: CASSITQETQYF
cdr3_nt: TGTGCCAGCAGCATTACCCAAGAGACCCAGTACTTC

d_call: -
j_call: TRBJ2-2
v_call: TRBV5-1
clone_size: -
cdr3_aa: CASSLPGPDTGELFF
cdr3_nt: TGCGCCAGCAGCTTACCGGGTCCCGACACCGGGGAGCTGTTTTTT

d_call: TRBD1
j_call: TRBJ1-5
v_call: TRBV6-1
clone_size: -
cdr3_aa: CASRRDSSNQPQHF
cdr3_nt: TGTGCCAGCAGACGGGACAGTAGCAATCAGCCCCAGCATTTT

d_call: TRBD2
j_call: TRBJ2-1
v_call: TRBV7-8
clone_size: -
cdr3_aa: CASSLGLAGGYNEQFF
cdr3_nt: TGTGCCAGCAGCTTAGGACTAGCGGGGGGCTACAATGAGCAGTTCTTC

d_call: -
j_call: TRBJ2-2
v_call: TRBV18
clone_size: -
cdr3_aa: CASSPLEELFF
cdr3_nt: TGTGCCAGCTCACCACTGGAGGAGCTGTTTTTT

d_call: -
j_call: TRBJ2-2
v_call: TRBV5-1
clone_size: -
cdr3_aa: CASHSSGDTGELFF
cdr3_nt: TGCGCCAGCCACTCCTCGGGCGACACCGGGGAGCTGTTTTTT

d_call: -
j_call: TRBJ2-5
v_call: TRBV27
clone_size: -
cdr3_aa: CASSLFRGGETQYF
cdr3_nt: TGTGCCAGCAGTTTATTTCGGGGTGGAGAGACCCAGTACTTC

d_call: TRBD1
j_call: TRBJ1-3
v_call: TRBV11-2
clone_size: -
cdr3_aa: CASSLDRGSSGNTIYF
cdr3_nt: TGTGCCAGCAGCTTAGACAGGGGGAGTTCTGGAAACACCATATATTTT

d_call: -
j_call: TRBJ2-7
v_call: TRBV5-1
clone_size: -
cdr3_aa: CASSWAPTGTESYEQYF
cdr3_nt: TGCGCCAGCAGCTGGGCTCCCACCGGGACCGAATCTTACGAGCAGTACTTC

d_call: TRBD2
j_call: TRBJ2-1
v_call: TRBV4-2
clone_size: -
cdr3_aa: CASSRTSGLAGGPRFF
cdr3_nt: TGTGCCAGCAGCCGTACCTCAGGACTAGCGGGAGGGCCCCGGTTCTTC

d_call: -
j_call: TRBJ2-3
v_call: TRBV5-1
clone_size: -
cdr3_aa: CASSSGTDTQYF
cdr3_nt: TGCGCCAGCAGTAGCGGCACAGATACGCAGTATTTT

d_call: -
j_call: TRBJ1-6
v_call: TRBV29-1
clone_size: -
cdr3_aa: CSVAGYPISYNSPLHF
cdr3_nt: TGCAGCGTGGCGGGTTACCCAATCTCCTATAATTCACCCCTCCACTTT

d_call: TRBD1
j_call: TRBJ2-7
v_call: TRBV7-2
clone_size: -
cdr3_aa: CASSGTGSYEQYF
cdr3_nt: TGTGCCAGCAGCGGGACAGGGTCCTACGAGCAGTACTTC

d_call: TRBD1
j_call: TRBJ2-7
v_call: TRBV6-1
clone_size: -
cdr3_aa: CASSEGTGGYEQYF
cdr3_nt: TGTGCCAGCAGTGAGGGGACAGGGGGCTACGAGCAGTACTTC